This record concerns one TCR beta chain sequence. The data originate from a study of blood T cell repertoires in COVID-19. Study-wide context: Specimens from acute and convalescent COVID-19 originated in the United States, Italy and Spain. PBMCs, B-cell-depleted T cells, or T cells provided the cDNA or gDNA that made up the material.

Trimming took 8 bases from V and 3 from J, leaving 17 bases between them. The germline gives CDR1 MNHEY, CDR2 SVGAGI. The CDR3 loop spans 15 amino acids. In the authors' workflow: Amplification of reference gene primers was used by the study to estimate nucleated cell counts. Method: immunoSEQ multiplex PCR; TCRdb's copy keeps in-frame clones and lacks some. That table is the source of V, J and clone size, and D and trimming were worked out from the DNA. The table shows about 160,000 clones, with 75% to 90% occurring only once. The receptor was isolated from a human donor with acute or convalescent COVID-19. The donor label of this sample is uncertain. The sequenced sample was peripheral blood. The chain uses TRBV6-5 and TRBJ1-5; D gene ambiguous. The CDR3, as DNA: TGTGCCAGCGGGCCCAATGGTGGCCTCAATCAGCCCCAGCATTTT. Amino acids: CASGPNGGLNQPQHF.